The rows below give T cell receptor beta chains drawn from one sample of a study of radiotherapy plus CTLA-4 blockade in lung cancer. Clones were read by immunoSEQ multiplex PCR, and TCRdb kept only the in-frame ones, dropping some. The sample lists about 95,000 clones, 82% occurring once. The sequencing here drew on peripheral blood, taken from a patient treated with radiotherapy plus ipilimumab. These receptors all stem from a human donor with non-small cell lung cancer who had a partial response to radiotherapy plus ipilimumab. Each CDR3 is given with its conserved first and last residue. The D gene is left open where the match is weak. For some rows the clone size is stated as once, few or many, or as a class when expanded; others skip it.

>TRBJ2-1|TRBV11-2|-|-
CASSFLAGNEQFF
TGTGCCAGCAGCTTCCTCGCAGGGAATGAGCAGTTCTTC
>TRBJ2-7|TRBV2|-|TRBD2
CASRRGLAGGEQYF
TGTGCCAGCCGGAGGGGACTAGCGGGAGGCGAGCAGTACTTC
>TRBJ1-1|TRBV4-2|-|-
CASSQRNTEAFF
TGTGCCAGCAGCCAGAGGAACACTGAAGCTTTCTTT
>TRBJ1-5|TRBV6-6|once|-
CASSYSRGESNQPQHF
TGTGCCAGCAGTTACTCCAGGGGCGAGAGCAATCAGCCCCAGCATTTT
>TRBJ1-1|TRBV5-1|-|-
CASSFPGSTEAFF
TGCGCCAGCAGCTTTCCGGGGTCAACTGAAGCTTTCTTT
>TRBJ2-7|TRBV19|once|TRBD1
CASSKGQGGSYEQYF
TGTGCCAGTAGTAAGGGACAGGGGGGTTCCTACGAGCAGTACTTC
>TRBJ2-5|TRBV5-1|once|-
CASTPKPSAVGETQYF
TGCGCCAGCACGCCGAAACCTAGCGCGGTAGGGGAGACCCAGTACTTC
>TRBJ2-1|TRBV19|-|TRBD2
CASSAGLAGRGEQFF
TGTGCCAGTAGCGCGGGACTAGCGGGACGGGGTGAGCAGTTCTTC
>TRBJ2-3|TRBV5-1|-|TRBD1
CASSLGPPTGASDTQYF
TGCGCCAGCAGCTTGGGCCCCCCGACAGGGGCCTCCGATACGCAGTATTTT
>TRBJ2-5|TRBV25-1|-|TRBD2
CASSEGSGREQETQYF
TGTGCCAGCAGTGAAGGTAGCGGGAGAGAGCAAGAGACCCAGTACTTC
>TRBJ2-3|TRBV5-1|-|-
CASSATDSADTQYF
TGCGCCAGCAGCGCCACTGACTCCGCAGATACGCAGTATTTT
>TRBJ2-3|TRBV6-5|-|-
CASSYWAESSTDTQYF
TGTGCCAGCAGTTACTGGGCAGAGTCTAGCACAGATACGCAGTATTTT
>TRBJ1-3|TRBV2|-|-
CASSDRESSGNTIYF
TGTGCCAGCAGTGACAGGGAATCCTCTGGAAACACCATATATTTT
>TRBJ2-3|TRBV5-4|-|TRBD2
CASSLDAGGATDTQYF
TGTGCCAGCAGCTTGGATGCGGGAGGAGCCACAGATACGCAGTATTTT
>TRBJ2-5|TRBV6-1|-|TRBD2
CASSGKAGGRETQYF
TGTGCCAGCAGTGGAAAAGCGGGAGGGAGAGAGACCCAGTACTTC
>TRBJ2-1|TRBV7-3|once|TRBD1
CASSQQTGSEQFF
TGTGCCAGCAGCCAACAGACAGGGAGTGAGCAGTTCTTC
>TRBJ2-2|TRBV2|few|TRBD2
CASSPRLAGAGELFF
TGTGCCAGCAGTCCAAGACTAGCGGGAGCCGGGGAGCTGTTTTTT
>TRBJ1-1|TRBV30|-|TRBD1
CAFGQGNTEAFF
TGTGCCTTCGGACAGGGGAACACTGAAGCTTTCTTT
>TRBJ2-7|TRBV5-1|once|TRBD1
CASSFTGGGSYSYEQYF
TGCGCCAGCAGCTTCACAGGGGGCGGTTCGTACTCCTACGAGCAGTACTTC
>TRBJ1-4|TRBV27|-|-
CASSPQGRVSEKLFF
TGTGCCAGCAGTCCTCAGGGAAGGGTTAGTGAAAAACTGTTTTTT
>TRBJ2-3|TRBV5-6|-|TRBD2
CASSLRLAGTDTQYF
TGTGCCAGCAGCTTACGACTAGCGGGCACAGATACGCAGTATTTT
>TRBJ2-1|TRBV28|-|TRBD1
CASSPDRGGPYNEQFF
TGTGCCAGCAGCCCTGACAGGGGGGGCCCCTACAATGAGCAGTTCTTC
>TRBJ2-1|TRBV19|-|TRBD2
CASSVSGGYNEQFF
TGTGCCAGTAGTGTTAGCGGGGGATACAATGAGCAGTTCTTC
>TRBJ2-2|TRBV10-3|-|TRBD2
CATSVGLAETGELFF
TGTGCCACCTCCGTAGGGCTAGCGGAAACCGGGGAGCTGTTTTTT
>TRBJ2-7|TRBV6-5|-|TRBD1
CASSYLDRDYEQYF
TGTGCCAGCAGTTACTTAGACAGGGACTACGAGCAGTACTTC
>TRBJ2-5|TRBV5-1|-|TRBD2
CASSLLTSGSTKTQYF
TGCGCCAGCAGCTTGCTGACTAGCGGGAGTACGAAGACCCAGTACTTC
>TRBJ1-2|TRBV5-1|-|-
CASSPNLDINYGYTF
TGCGCCAGCAGTCCGAACTTGGACATCAACTATGGCTACACCTTC
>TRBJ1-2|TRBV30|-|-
CAWSVASKYGYTF
TGTGCCTGGAGTGTCGCGTCAAAGTATGGCTACACCTTC
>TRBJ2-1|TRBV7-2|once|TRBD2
CASSYSGTTGDEQFF
TGTGCCAGCAGTTATTCCGGGACTACCGGGGATGAGCAGTTCTTC
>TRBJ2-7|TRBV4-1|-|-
CASSPYQALYEQYF
TGCGCCAGCAGCCCTTACCAGGCCCTCTACGAGCAGTACTTC
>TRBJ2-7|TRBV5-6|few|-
CASSLAMRSYEQYF
TGTGCCAGCAGCTTGGCTATGAGGTCCTACGAGCAGTACTTC
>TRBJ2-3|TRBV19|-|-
CASSTPSAADTQYF
TGTGCCAGTAGTACCCCCTCGGCAGCGGATACGCAGTATTTT
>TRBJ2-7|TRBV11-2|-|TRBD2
CASGGSYEQYF
TGTGCCAGCGGCGGGAGTTACGAGCAGTACTTC
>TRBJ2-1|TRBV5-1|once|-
CASSPGTLGSNYNEQFF
TGCGCCAGCAGCCCCGGGACACTGGGATCTAACTACAATGAGCAGTTCTTC
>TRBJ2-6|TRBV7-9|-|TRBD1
CASSRTGTGANVLTF
TGTGCCAGCAGCCGGACAGGGACGGGGGCCAACGTCCTGACTTTC
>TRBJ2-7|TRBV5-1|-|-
CASSLITDYEQYF
TGCGCCAGCAGCTTGATTACAGACTACGAGCAGTACTTC
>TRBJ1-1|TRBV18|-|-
CASSPTWGEMNTEAFF
TGTGCCAGCTCACCAACGTGGGGGGAGATGAACACTGAAGCTTTCTTT
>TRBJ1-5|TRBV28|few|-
CASSNDTPRNQPQHF
TGTGCCAGCAGCAACGATACACCTCGCAATCAGCCCCAGCATTTT
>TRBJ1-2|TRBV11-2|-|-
CASSLDIGVEWYGYTF
TGTGCCAGCAGCTTAGATATCGGGGTAGAGTGGTATGGCTACACCTTC
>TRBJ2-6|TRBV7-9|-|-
CASSVAAGANVLTF
TGTGCCAGCAGCGTCGCGGCTGGGGCCAACGTCCTGACTTTC
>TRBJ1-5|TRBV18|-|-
CASSGQSNQPQHF
TGTGCCAGCTCAGGACAGAGCAATCAGCCCCAGCATTTT
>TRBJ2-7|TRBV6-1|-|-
CASSYGGAAYEQYF
TGTGCCAGCAGTTATGGGGGCGCCGCCTACGAGCAGTACTTC
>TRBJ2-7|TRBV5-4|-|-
CASSSQGYEQYF
TGTGCCAGCAGCTCCCAGGGTTACGAGCAGTACTTC
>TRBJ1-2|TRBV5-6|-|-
CASSFISGGYTF
TGTGCCAGCAGCTTCATCTCAGGTGGCTACACCTTC
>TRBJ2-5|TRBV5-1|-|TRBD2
CASSPEGTSAHGYF
TGCGCCAGCAGCCCGGAAGGGACTAGCGCCCATGGGTACTTC
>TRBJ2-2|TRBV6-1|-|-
CASSAGHTGELFF
TGTGCCAGCAGTGCTGGGCACACCGGGGAGCTGTTTTTT
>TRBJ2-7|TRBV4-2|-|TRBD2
CASSQPPTGGSSYEQYF
TGTGCCAGCAGCCAACCTCCGACCGGCGGGAGCTCCTACGAGCAGTACTTC
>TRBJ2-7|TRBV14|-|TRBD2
CASSRKLALYEQYF
TGTGCCAGCAGCCGGAAACTAGCGCTCTACGAGCAGTACTTC
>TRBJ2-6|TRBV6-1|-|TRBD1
CASSVQGAVGANVLTF
TGTGCCAGCAGTGTACAGGGGGCGGTCGGGGCCAACGTCCTGACTTTC
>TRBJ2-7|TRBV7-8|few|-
CASSATGYEQYF
TGTGCCAGCAGCGCCACAGGATACGAGCAGTACTTC
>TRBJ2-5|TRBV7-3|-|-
CASSLTSGETQYF
TGTGCCAGCAGCTTAACCTCGGGAGAGACCCAGTACTTC